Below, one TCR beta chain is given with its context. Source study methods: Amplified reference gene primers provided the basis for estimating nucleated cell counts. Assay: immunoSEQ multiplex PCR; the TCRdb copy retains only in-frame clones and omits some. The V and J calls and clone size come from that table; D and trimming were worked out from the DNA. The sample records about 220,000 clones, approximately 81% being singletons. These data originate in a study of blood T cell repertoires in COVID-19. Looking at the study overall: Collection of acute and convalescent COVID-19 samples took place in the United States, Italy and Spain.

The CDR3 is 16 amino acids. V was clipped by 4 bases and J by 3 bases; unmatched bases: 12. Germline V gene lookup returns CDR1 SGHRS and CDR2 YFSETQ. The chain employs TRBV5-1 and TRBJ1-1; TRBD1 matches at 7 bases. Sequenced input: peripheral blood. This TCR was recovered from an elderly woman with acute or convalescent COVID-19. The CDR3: CASSPRTTGSDTEAFF. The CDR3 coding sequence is TGCGCCAGCAGCCCCCGAACGACAGGGTCGGACACTGAAGCTTTCTTT.